The rows below give T cell receptor beta chains drawn from one sample of a study of T cells in tuberculosis. Here immunoSEQ multiplex PCR was the method, and the copy in TCRdb shows in-frame clones only, minus some. The sample records about 58,000 clones, approximately 85% being singletons. The material sequenced was CD1b-GMM tetramer-negative cells sorted from PBMCs. The receptor set was obtained from an adult woman with latent tuberculosis. CDR3s include the opening cysteine and the closing phenylalanine or tryptophan. A D gene is named only where the DNA matches it firmly. Size is omitted from some rows. Given values are once, few, many or a class for expanded clones.

J gene,clone size,D gene,V gene,CDR3 DNA,CDR3 protein
TRBJ2-1,-,-,TRBV6-5,TGTGCCAGCAGTTACTCGAGCGGACAGGAGCAGTTCTTC,CASSYSSGQEQFF
TRBJ2-1,-,-,TRBV7-9,TGTGCCAGCAGCTCAGACTCTTACGAGCAGTTCTTC,CASSSDSYEQFF
TRBJ2-3,-,-,TRBV18,TGTGCCAGCTCACCTGGTACAGCTAGCACAGATACGCAGTATTTT,CASSPGTASTDTQYF
TRBJ1-1,-,-,TRBV4-2,TGTGCCAGCAGCCAGGTGCCAGCGGGGGGCACTGAAGCTTTCTTT,CASSQVPAGGTEAFF
TRBJ1-2,-,TRBD1,TRBV9,TGTGCCAGCAGCTTACCCGGGACAGGCCTCTATGGCTACACCTTC,CASSLPGTGLYGYTF
TRBJ2-6,-,-,TRBV6-4,TGTGCCAGCAGTGGGGGAGGACACAACTCTGGGGCCAACGTCCTGACTTTC,CASSGGGHNSGANVLTF
TRBJ2-3,-,-,TRBV7-6,TGTGCCAGCAGCTTAGAGGCTAGCTCAGATACGCAGTATTTT,CASSLEASSDTQYF
TRBJ1-3,-,-,TRBV4-3,TGCGCCAGCCGGGGTTCGGACTCTGGAAACACCATATATTTT,CASRGSDSGNTIYF
TRBJ1-1,-,-,TRBV5-1,TGCGCCAGCAGCTTGGCCGAGTTGTCAGGGGTAAACACTGAAGCTTTCTTT,CASSLAELSGVNTEAFF
TRBJ2-2,-,TRBD2,TRBV5-1,TGCGCCAGCAGCTTGACTAGCGGGAGTCCCGGGGAGCTGTTTTTT,CASSLTSGSPGELFF
TRBJ2-1,-,-,TRBV2,TGTGCCAGCTTGGCTTCCCGGGGCAATGAGCAGTTCTTC,CASLASRGNEQFF
TRBJ2-2,-,TRBD1,TRBV2,TGTGCCAGCAGTGAAGACAGGGGGCGGGGGAACACCGGGGAGCTGTTTTTT,CASSEDRGRGNTGELFF
TRBJ2-1,-,TRBD2,TRBV7-9,TGTGCCAGCAGCGCCCGACAGAATAGCGGGAGGGCCGGGGAGCAGTTCTTC,CASSARQNSGRAGEQFF
TRBJ1-4,few,-,TRBV6-1,TGTGCCAGCAGTGAGCAGGGGATCAAGAATGAAAAACTGTTTTTT,CASSEQGIKNEKLFF
TRBJ2-6,-,-,TRBV4-2,TGTGCCAGCAGCCAAGCGGCGACACCCAACGTCCTGACTTTC,CASSQAATPNVLTF
TRBJ2-5,-,TRBD2,TRBV30,TGTGCCTGGAGTAAACTAGCGATCTTTGAGACCCAGTACTTC,CAWSKLAIFETQYF
TRBJ2-3,-,-,TRBV6-5,TGTGCCAGCAGTCCCCGGACTAGCACAGATACGCAGTATTTT,CASSPRTSTDTQYF
TRBJ2-5,-,TRBD2,TRBV7-2,TGTGCCAGCAGCTTAGGAGCGGGGGAGACCCAGTACTTC,CASSLGAGETQYF
TRBJ2-2,-,-,TRBV7-9,TGTGCCAGCAGCCCGGACAGATACACCGGGGAGCTGTTTTTT,CASSPDRYTGELFF
TRBJ2-2,-,TRBD1,TRBV4-1,TGCGCCAGCGCCGGGACAGCGAACACCGGGGAGCTGTTTTTT,CASAGTANTGELFF
TRBJ2-3,-,TRBD2,TRBV5-4,TGTGCCAGCAGCTTTCTAGCGGGGAGCACAGATACGCAGTATTTT,CASSFLAGSTDTQYF
TRBJ2-3,once,TRBD1,TRBV10-3,TGTGCCATCTCAAGGGACAGAAGCACAGATACGCAGTATTTT,CAISRDRSTDTQYF
TRBJ2-5,once,TRBD1,TRBV10-3,TGTGCCATCAGTGAGGACAGGGACAGGTCACAATACTTC,CAISEDRDRSQYF
TRBJ1-1,-,TRBD1,TRBV30,TGTGCCTGGGGGGGACAGGGTGAGGGCACTGAAGCTTTCTTT,CAWGGQGEGTEAFF
TRBJ2-1,-,-,TRBV25-1,TGTGCCAGCAGTGAATATGCAGATTACAATGAGCAGTTCTTC,CASSEYADYNEQFF
TRBJ2-3,-,TRBD2,TRBV4-3,TGCGCCAGCAGCCAACATTGGACTAGCGAGAGCACAAATACGCAGTATTTT,CASSQHWTSESTNTQYF
TRBJ2-1,few,-,TRBV5-1,TGCGCCAGCAGCTCGCAGGCGGGCTTCTACAATGAGCAGTTCTTC,CASSSQAGFYNEQFF
TRBJ2-2,-,TRBD2,TRBV2,TGTGCCAGCAGTGCGGGAGGGTACACCGGGGAGCTGTTTTTT,CASSAGGYTGELFF
TRBJ2-1,-,-,TRBV7-2,TGTGCCAGCAGCTTGGGGGGTAGCAGCGATGAGCAGTTCTTC,CASSLGGSSDEQFF
TRBJ1-2,-,-,TRBV5-4,TGTGCCAGCAGCTTAGAGGGCCAATATGGCTACACCTTC,CASSLEGQYGYTF
TRBJ2-3,-,TRBD1,TRBV7-8,TGTGCCAGCAGCCCGCGACAGGGGACAAGCACAGATACGCAGTATTTT,CASSPRQGTSTDTQYF
TRBJ1-5,-,-,TRBV4-3,TGCGCCAGCAGCCAACTCCGGGAGGGCAATCAGCCCCAGCATTTT,CASSQLREGNQPQHF
TRBJ2-5,-,TRBD2,TRBV27,TGTGCCACCCAAGGGGCGGGAGATCGAGAGACCCAGTACTTC,CATQGAGDRETQYF
TRBJ1-1,-,-,TRBV19,TGTGCCAGTAGTGCGTATCCGGGGGGGGACACTGAAGCTTTCTTT,CASSAYPGGDTEAFF
TRBJ2-4,-,TRBD2,TRBV19,TGTGCCAGTAGTATGTGGGGAGGGGCGAGCATTCAGTACTTC,CASSMWGGASIQYF
TRBJ2-7,-,-,TRBV12-5,TGTGCTAGTGGTTTGGCGGGGGGCTTAGCCTACGAGCAGTACTTC,CASGLAGGLAYEQYF
TRBJ2-7,-,-,TRBV9,TGTGCCAGCAGCCCAGGGTTCAGGGCGGACGAGCAGTACTTC,CASSPGFRADEQYF
TRBJ1-1,-,TRBD1,TRBV5-4,TGTGCCAGCAGTAACAGGGGGCATAACACTGAAGCTTTCTTT,CASSNRGHNTEAFF
TRBJ2-5,-,TRBD1,TRBV5-6,TGTGCCAGCAGCACTGACAGGGACGAGACCCAGTACTTC,CASSTDRDETQYF
TRBJ2-1,-,TRBD1,TRBV28,TGTGCCAGCAGGTCTCAGGGGGCGATTAACTATGAGCAGTTCTTC,CASRSQGAINYEQFF